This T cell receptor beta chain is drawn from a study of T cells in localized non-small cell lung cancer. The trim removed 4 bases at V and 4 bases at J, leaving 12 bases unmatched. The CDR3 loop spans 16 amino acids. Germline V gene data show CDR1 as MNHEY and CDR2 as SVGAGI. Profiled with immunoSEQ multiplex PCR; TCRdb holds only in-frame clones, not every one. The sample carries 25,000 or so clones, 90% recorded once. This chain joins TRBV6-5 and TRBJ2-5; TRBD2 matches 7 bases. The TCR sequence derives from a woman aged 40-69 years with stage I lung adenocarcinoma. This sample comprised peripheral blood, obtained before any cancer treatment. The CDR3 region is CASSSPRRERGETQYF. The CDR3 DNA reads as TGTGCCAGCAGTTCCCCCCGGCGGGAGCGGGGAGAGACCCAGTACTTC.